Each of the 27 T cell receptor beta chains below was sequenced from the same sample in a study of blood T cell repertoires in COVID-19. Profiled with immunoSEQ multiplex PCR; TCRdb holds only in-frame clones, not every one. Among under 200,000 clones listed, roughly 81% were seen once. Sample: peripheral blood. All receptors derive from a woman of 80 years or more with acute or convalescent COVID-19.

The CDR3 DNA follows: TGTGCCAGCTCACCGGCCGTCAATCAGCCCCAGCATTTT. It yields the protein CASSPAVNQPQHF. V is TRBV18 and J is TRBJ1-5; D remains ambiguous. This CDR3 region has 13 residues. From germline, CDR1 is KGHSH and CDR2 LQKENI. V was pared by 3 bases and J by 3 bases, with 6 bases between.

The chain uses TRBV18 and TRBJ2-7; 7 bases are shared with TRBD1. CDR1 is KGHSH, CDR2 LQKENI, per germline. The CDR3 has 15 residues. The ends lost 6 bases at V and 5 bases at J; junction bases unmatched: 13. CDR3 amino acids: CASSRNTGEINEQYF. Here the CDR3 DNA reads TGTGCCAGCTCTCGAAATACAGGGGAGATCAACGAGCAGTACTTC. Drawing the rest from reference TRBV18 and TRBJ2-7, the complete variable domain is NAGVMQNPRHLVRRRGQEARLRCSPMKGHSHVYWYRQLPEEGLKFMVYLQKENIIDESGMPKERFSAEFPKEGPSILRIQQVVRGDSAAYFCASSRNTGEINEQYFGPGTRLTVT.

The genes are TRBV19 and TRBJ2-7; 7 bases match TRBD1. The CDR3 sequence is 14 residues long. CDR1 is LNHDA, CDR2 SQIVND, per germline (reference sequence). V shed 5 bases, J shed 3 bases, and the junction held 7 bases outside the gene matches. The CDR3 protein is CASSLQGMFYEQYF. The CDR3 nucleotides are TGTGCCAGTAGTCTACAGGGGATGTTCTACGAGCAGTACTTC. The variable domain in full, completed from reference TRBV19 and TRBJ2-7, reads DGGITQSPKYLFRKEGQNVTLSCEQNLNHDAMYWYRQDPGQGLRLIYYSQIVNDFQKGDIAEGYSVSREKKESFPLTVTSAQKNPTAFYLCASSLQGMFYEQYFGPGTRLTVT.

This chain links TRBV7-2 with TRBJ1-2; D ambiguous. The germline gives CDR1 SGHTA, CDR2 FQGNSA. V was clipped by 0 bases and J by 3 bases, with 8 bases between them. The CDR3 spans 14 residues. The DNA for the CDR3 is TGTGCCAGCAGCTTAGCGGCTCTGGACTATGGCTACACCTTC. As protein: CASSLAALDYGYTF.

Worth noting for this clone: A read error may produce the germline difference seen at one junction end. The rearrangement joins TRBV7-2 to TRBJ1-2; TRBD1 matches at 7 bases. The V gene's germline CDR1 is SGHTA and CDR2 FQGNSA. The CDR3 runs 12 residues. The CDR3 spells CAGGQAQFGYTF. The CDR3 DNA sequence: TGCGCTGGTGGACAGGCGCAATTTGGCTACACCTTC.

The chain couples TRBV6-5 to TRBJ2-2, with 7 bases matching TRBD1. V lost 5 bases, J lost 4 bases, and 4 bases stayed unmatched. This CDR3 comprises 14 residues. The germline V gene encodes CDR1 MNHEY and CDR2 SVGAGI. CDR3: CASSRDRVTGELFF. As DNA, the CDR3 is TGTGCCAGCAGTCGAGACAGGGTCACCGGGGAGCTGTTTTTT.

This clone is a singleton in its sample. The V gene is TRBV28, the J gene TRBJ2-3, with 11 bases aligning to TRBD2. This CDR3 spans 17 amino acids. V trimming: 3 bases; J trimming: 2 bases; junction bases outside the gene matches: 7. CDR1 and CDR2 (germline): MDHEN, SYDVKM. DNA of the CDR3: TGTGCCAGCAGTTTCCGCTCGACTAGCGGGAACACAGATACGCAGTATTTT. It translates to CASSFRSTSGNTDTQYF.

The rearrangement uses TRBV5-4 and TRBJ2-7, with 7 bases aligning to TRBD1. In germline, CDR1 is SGHNT, CDR2 YYREEE (reference sequence). The CDR3 contains 15 residues. The junction had 7 bases not matched to a gene; V was cut back by 2 bases and J by 2 bases. CDR3 loop: CASSLPFGTAYEQYF. CDR3 bases: TGTGCCAGCAGCTTACCTTTTGGGACAGCCTACGAGCAGTACTTC.

The rearrangement uses TRBV4-3 and TRBJ1-1; D not certain. CDR1 and CDR2 from the germline V gene are LGHNA and YSLEER. The CDR3 totals 13 residues. V lost 1 base and J lost 11, with 14 bases in between. CDR3 DNA sequence: TGCGCCAGCAGCCAAGGATGGCAGGATACTGCTTTCTTT. Residues: CASSQGWQDTAFF.

This chain joins TRBV13 and TRBJ2-7; perhaps TRBD2 as D (5 bases). The CDR3 length is 14 residues. The ends were cut back, 4 bases at V and 5 bases at J, with 15 bases in the middle. CDR1 is PRHDT, CDR2 FYEKMQ, per germline (reference sequence). The CDR3 DNA reads TGTGCCAGCAGCTACGGACTTCTTTACCACGAGCAGTACTTC. Protein sequence: CASSYGLLYHEQYF.

This CDR3 is CASRERETGELFF. The CDR3 DNA is TGTGCCAGCAGAGAGCGGGAGACCGGGGAGCTGTTTTTT. The chain has TRBV6-5 and TRBJ2-2, with TRBD2 identical over 8 bases. The CDR3 is made up of 13 amino acids. Germline V lookup: CDR1 MNHEY, CDR2 SVGAGI. V was pared by 6 bases and J by 5 bases, with 2 bases of the junction left unmatched.

V and J are TRBV14 and TRBJ2-7; D is unresolved. Germline CDR1 and CDR2: SGHDN and FVKESK. The CDR3 has 13 residues. V lost 0 bases, J lost 7 bases, and 10 bases lay in between. CDR3 in amino acids: CASSQDWLREQYF. The CDR3 DNA is TGTGCCAGCAGCCAAGATTGGCTTCGAGAGCAGTACTTC.

The V and J genes are TRBV6-5 and TRBJ1-5; D is uncertain. CDR3 length equals 11 residues. V was clipped by 11 bases and J by 4 bases, with 9 bases between them. Per germline, CDR1 MNHEY and CDR2 SVGAGI. CDR3 amino acids: CAGGENQPQHF. In nucleotides, the CDR3 is TGTGCCGGAGGAGAGAATCAGCCCCAGCATTTT.

The chain employs TRBV7-2 and TRBJ2-7; D not certain. Germline-derived CDR1 and CDR2 are SGHTA and FQGNSA. The CDR3 covers 13 residues. Trimming took off 5 bases at V and 3 bases at J, with 11 bases between the two ends. The CDR3: CASSITHSYEQYF. The CDR3 coding sequence is TGTGCCAGCAGCATAACTCACAGCTACGAGCAGTACTTC.

The rearrangement uses TRBV21-1 and TRBJ2-7; the DNA was not used to check the table's D call, TRBD2. TRBV21-1 is given as a pseudogene. The CDR3 is 16 amino acids. The CDR3 spells CASSKVTSGSIYEQYF. CDR3 sequence (DNA): TGTGCCAGCAGCAAAGTCACTAGCGGGAGTATCTACGAGCAGTACTTC.

This sequence joins TRBV27 and TRBJ2-2; D is possibly TRBD1 (5 bases). This CDR3 has 17 amino acids. The V end was cut by 5 bases, the J end by 2 bases, with 18 bases between. Germline CDR1 and CDR2: MNHEY and SMNVEV (reference sequence). In nucleotides, the CDR3 is TGTGCCAGCAGTCCCCCCCCTTTCAGGGTAAACACCGGGGAGCTGTTTTTT. This translates into CASSPPPFRVNTGELFF.

A few counts support this clone. The genes are TRBV20-1 and TRBJ2-1; 9 positions agree with TRBD2. The CDR3 runs to 14 residues. Trimming cost V 3 bases and J 7 bases; bases outside gene matches: 7. Germline V lookup: CDR1 DFQATT, CDR2 SNEGSKA (reference sequence). CDR3 sequence reads: CSASLSGSVNEQFF. The CDR3 DNA reads TGCAGTGCTAGTCTTAGCGGGAGTGTAAATGAGCAGTTCTTC.

The chain recombines TRBV19 with TRBJ2-7; 12 bases are a match to TRBD1. After removal of 9 bases from V and 3 bases from J, the junction contained 12 bases not matched to a gene. The CDR3 runs 16 residues. From germline, CDR1 is LNHDA and CDR2 SQIVND (reference sequence). CDR3 residues: CASRGQGARGSYEQYF. The CDR3, as DNA: TGTGCCAGCAGGGGACAGGGGGCCCGGGGGAGCTACGAGCAGTACTTC.

The chain employs TRBV11-1 and TRBJ2-7; a possible D gene is TRBD2 (5 bases). Germline V lookup: CDR1 SGHAT, CDR2 FQDESV (reference sequence). The CDR3 extends over 14 amino acids. V was trimmed by 3 bases and J by 2 bases, leaving 11 bases between them. CDR3: CASSFRTEPYEQYF. The DNA for the CDR3 is TGTGCCAGCAGCTTTAGGACTGAACCCTACGAGCAGTACTTC. Based on the CDR3 plus reference TRBV11-1 and TRBJ2-7, the full variable domain is EAEVAQSPRYKITEKSQAVAFWCDPISGHATLYWYRQILGQGPELLVQFQDESVVDDSQLPKDRFSAERLKGVDSTLKIQPAELGDSAMYLCASSFRTEPYEQYFGPGTRLTVT.

J is TRBJ2-2 and V is TRBV7-2; 8 bases map to TRBD1. The germline gives CDR1 SGHTA, CDR2 FQGNSA. V lost 5 bases, J lost 3 bases, and 5 bases stayed unmatched. The CDR3 runs to 15 residues. The CDR3 DNA sequence: TGTGCCAGCAGCCGGGACAGGTGGGACACCGGGGAGCTGTTTTTT. Encoded protein: CASSRDRWDTGELFF.

The chain has TRBV10-1 and TRBJ2-1, with D perhaps matching TRBD2 (6 bases). V was clipped by 6 bases and J by 3 bases, with 9 bases between them. There are 13 residues in the CDR3. In germline, CDR1 is WNHNN, CDR2 SYGVQD (reference sequence). CDR3 nucleotides: TGCGCCAGCAGCCGGACTAACTACAATGAGCAGTTCTTC. Translation gives CASSRTNYNEQFF.

Only a few counts were recorded for this clone. The chain carries TRBV7-9 and TRBJ2-7; D call uncertain. The V gene lost 3 bases and the J gene lost 4 bases, with 7 bases spanning the gap. The CDR3 is 12 amino acids. CDR1 and CDR2 (germline): SEHNR, FQNEAQ (reference sequence). CDR3 DNA sequence: TGTGCCAGCAGCTTCTTGTTGTACGAGCAGTACTTC. This gives the protein CASSFLLYEQYF.

The gene calls are TRBV25-1 and TRBJ2-5, with 9 bases fitting TRBD2. Trimming removed 3 bases from V and 2 bases from J; junction bases left unmatched: 7. The CDR3 covers 16 residues. Germline assignment: CDR1 MGHDK and CDR2 SYGVNS. CDR3 nucleotide sequence: TGTGCCAGCAGTGACAGACTAGCGGAGTTACAAGAGACCCAGTACTTC. Its protein is CASSDRLAELQETQYF.

V and J are TRBV5-1 and TRBJ2-4, with 7 nucleotides matching TRBD1. The CDR3 length is 16 residues. Unmatched junction bases numbered 10, after V lost 1 base and J lost 6 bases. Germline V gene lookup returns CDR1 SGHRS and CDR2 YFSETQ. The CDR3: CASSLYSRTGLNIQYF. In nucleotides, the CDR3 is TGCGCCAGCAGCTTGTATTCCCGGACAGGATTAAACATTCAGTACTTC.

The V gene is TRBV19, the J gene TRBJ2-7, with D possibly being TRBD1 (5 bases). Trimming shortened V by 5 bases and J by 0 bases, and 11 bases separated the two germline ends. The CDR3 totals 14 residues. Germline values: CDR1 LNHDA, CDR2 SQIVND (reference sequence). In DNA form, the CDR3 reads TGTGCCAGTAGTCAGGGTGTAAGCTCCTACGAGCAGTACTTC. Translated, it gives CASSQGVSSYEQYF.

The J gene is TRBJ2-7, the V gene TRBV18; 8 bases agree with TRBD1. The J segment lost 3 bases and the V segment lost 6 bases, leaving 7 bases of the junction unmatched. The length of the CDR3 is 14 residues. CDR1 and CDR2 from the germline V gene are KGHSH and LQKENI. CDR3 region: CASSLRQGSYEQYF. The CDR3 DNA reads TGTGCCAGCTCTCTCCGACAGGGGAGCTACGAGCAGTACTTC.

This sequence joins TRBV7-3 and TRBJ2-1, with 11 bases identical to TRBD2. This CDR3 has 15 residues. Germline CDR1 is SGHTA and CDR2 is FQGTGA. J was trimmed by 4 bases and V by 6 bases; bases with no gene match: 5. The CDR3 bases are TGTGCCAGCAGTTTCCGACTAGCGGGATACAATGAGCAGTTCTTC. Its translation: CASSFRLAGYNEQFF.